These 11 T cell receptor beta chains share one sample of origin, sequenced in a study of blood T cell repertoires in COVID-19. Data came from immunoSEQ multiplex PCR; TCRdb stores just in-frame clones and leaves some out. The sample lists around 160,000 clones, approximately 85% seen once, with approximately 8% in the top ten. Sequencing input: peripheral blood. All receptors come from a woman aged 60-70 years with COVID-19, enrolled during active disease.

The chain is built from TRBV24-1 and TRBJ2-3, with a tentative D call TRBD2 (6 bases). Germline CDR1 and CDR2: KGHDR and SFDVKD. The CDR3 runs to 17 residues. The V gene lost 3 bases and the J gene lost 4 bases, with 19 bases spanning the gap. CDR3 coding DNA: TGTGCCACCAGTGATCCGGGGGATGGGAGTCTCGCAGATACGCAGTATTTT. Its protein product is CATSDPGDGSLADTQYF.

This chain joins TRBV14 and TRBJ1-2; 8 bases agree with TRBD1. The V and J ends lost 0 bases and 6 bases, in that order; junction bases with no gene match: 3. The V gene's germline CDR1 is SGHDN and CDR2 FVKESK. This CDR3 is built from 14 residues. As DNA, the CDR3 is TGTGCCAGCAGCCAAGAGTCAGGGGGCCATGGCTACACCTTC. Translated: CASSQESGGHGYTF.

The table lists this clone with a count of one. The V and J genes are TRBV19 and TRBJ2-7, with a tentative D call TRBD1 (6 bases). Germline lookup yields CDR1 LNHDA and CDR2 SQIVND (reference sequence). V lost 3 bases and J 3 bases, leaving 12 bases between the germline ends. This CDR3 spans 14 amino acids. The CDR3 here is CASSIGVGHYEQYF. DNA for the CDR3: TGTGCCAGTAGTATTGGCGTGGGACACTACGAGCAGTACTTC.

This chain links TRBV7-9 with TRBJ2-7; 9 bases align to TRBD1. CDR3 length: 15 amino acids. V lost 5 bases, J lost 2 bases, and 7 bases stayed unmatched. Germline CDR1 reads SEHNR; CDR2 reads FQNEAQ (reference sequence). CDR3 protein: CASSPGQGTTYEQYF. In DNA form, the CDR3 reads TGTGCCAGCAGCCCAGGACAGGGGACAACCTACGAGCAGTACTTC.

The chain uses TRBV14 and TRBJ2-1, with TRBD2 identical over 9 bases. J gave up 4 bases and V 0 bases, and 7 bases lay outside the gene matches. In germline, CDR1 is SGHDN, CDR2 FVKESK. This CDR3 region has 17 residues. The CDR3 reads CASSQELDLAGYNEQFF. In DNA form, the CDR3 reads TGTGCCAGCAGCCAAGAGCTGGATCTAGCGGGGTACAATGAGCAGTTCTTC.

The V and J genes are TRBV9 and TRBJ2-5, with 8 bases identical to TRBD2. Germline assignment: CDR1 SGDLS and CDR2 YYNGEE. The CDR3 has 14 residues. Germline trimming cut 4 bases from V and 4 bases from J; bases unmatched to any gene: 6. DNA of the CDR3: TGTGCCAGCAGCCCTGCGACTAGCGTAGAGACCCAGTACTTC. It specifies CASSPATSVETQYF.

V and J are TRBV7-9 and TRBJ1-2; the D gene is possibly TRBD1 (6 bases). CDR3 length: 18 amino acids. The ends were cut back, 5 bases at V and 1 base at J, with 23 bases in the middle. Looked up from germline, CDR1 is SEHNR and CDR2 is FQNEAQ (reference sequence). DNA for the CDR3: TGTGCCAGCAGCCGCCACAGGGCAAGTCTCGGAATTAACTATGGCTACACCTTC. Translating gives CASSRHRASLGINYGYTF.

The CDR3 spells CASSLGTATNSPLHF. CDR3 bases: TGTGCCAGCAGTTTAGGGACAGCCACTAATTCACCCCTCCACTTT. The chain recombines TRBV28 with TRBJ1-6; 7 bases match TRBD1. V gave up 2 bases and J gave up 6 bases; unmatched junction bases: 4. The length of the CDR3 is 15 residues. CDR1 is MDHEN, CDR2 SYDVKM, per germline.

A remark on this clone: Other nucleotide sequences from this sample produce the same CDR3. V is TRBV5-1 and J is TRBJ2-1; 7 nucleotides line up with TRBD1. The CDR3 sequence is 14 residues long. CDR1 and CDR2 from the germline V gene are SGHRS and YFSETQ. After removal of 5 bases from V and 4 bases from J, the junction contained 6 bases not matched to a gene. CDR3 nucleotides: TGCGCCAGCAGTTCCGGGACAGATTACAATGAGCAGTTCTTC. The encoded protein is CASSSGTDYNEQFF.

This chain joins TRBV12-3 or TRBV12-4 and TRBJ1-6, with no clear D. V gave up 7 bases and J gave up 11 bases, with 12 bases separating them. CDR3 size: 12 residues. Here the CDR3 DNA reads TGTGCCAGCACCCCGGGAGGAGCACCCCTCCACTTT. Amino acids: CASTPGGAPLHF.

This rearrangement joins TRBV18 to TRBJ1-1; 7 nucleotides agree with TRBD1. The CDR3 totals 14 residues. Trimming at V came to 2 bases and at J to 3 bases, leaving 3 bases not matched to a gene. The germline gives CDR1 KGHSH, CDR2 LQKENI. The CDR3, as DNA: TGTGCCAGCTCACCAGGAGGGGGCGACACTGAAGCTTTCTTT. Translating it yields CASSPGGGDTEAFF.